This entry is about one TCR beta chain. Its target is unknown. This entry belongs to a study of T cell responses to AZD1222 COVID-19 vaccine. Study-level points and caveats: Regions 160-218 and 743-854 dominated among vaccine-associated CD4 TCRs spanning spike. Donors in the cohort were predominantly white British and more often female, and clonal diversity was possibly underestimated. At baseline, seropositivity was found in only a handful of AZD1222 recipients. Nearly half of unique spike-specific TCRs reportedly avoided B.1.351 and B.1.1.7 mutated regions.

The V gene end was trimmed by 6 bases and the J gene end by 3 bases; junction bases not matched to a gene: 6. CDR1 and CDR2 (germline): MNHEY, SMNVEV (reference sequence). The CDR3 is made up of 15 amino acids. Repertoires were generated with immunoSEQ multiplex PCR, while TCRdb's copy carries only in-frame clones and drops some. The sample lists about 84,000 clones; more than 80% were seen once. The chain recombines TRBV27 with TRBJ1-5; the match to TRBD1 covers 9 bases. Source: peripheral blood, taken on day 0 of AZD1222 vaccination. The sequence derives from an adult in good health. The DNA for the CDR3 is TGTGCCAGCAGCCCGGGACAGGGATTCAATCAGCCCCAGCATTTT. It yields the protein CASSPGQGFNQPQHF.